The 27 T cell receptor beta chains below come from one sample, sequenced in a study of OX40 agonist ivuxolimab in advanced cancers. Sequencing used immunoSEQ multiplex PCR; TCRdb keeps in-frame clones, though not all of them. The sample contains 50,000 to 60,000 clones, approximately 89% of which appear only once. The source material was CD4+ or CD8+ T cells sorted from blood, sampled in a trial of the OX40 agonist ivuxolimab. Receptor source: an adult with an advanced solid tumor such as melanoma, head and neck, liver or kidney cancer.

DNA for the CDR3: TGTGCCATCAGTGAGTCCGGGACTTACTACGAGCAGTACTTC. It codes for CAISESGTYYEQYF. The genes are TRBV10-3 and TRBJ2-7, with D perhaps TRBD2 (6 bases). The germline V and J ends were trimmed by 0 bases and 3 bases, with 9 bases remaining between them. Germline V CDR1 and CDR2: ENHRY, SYGVKD. This CDR3 spans 14 amino acids.

The chain recombines TRBV29-1 with TRBJ1-2; D gene unclear. V was cut by 4 bases and J by 3 bases, with 15 bases left in between. The CDR3 is 14 residues long. Germline V gene lookup returns CDR1 SQVTM and CDR2 ANQGSEA. CDR3 amino acids: CSVVMGSRDYGYTF. The CDR3 DNA is TGCAGCGTTGTAATGGGTTCGAGGGACTATGGCTACACCTTC.

CDR3 loop: CASSATEGSETQYF. The CDR3 DNA reads as TGTGCCAGCAGTGCGACAGAGGGATCCGAGACCCAGTACTTC. V gene TRBV28 combines with J gene TRBJ2-5, with D perhaps being TRBD1 or TRBD2 (5 bases each). From germline, CDR1 is MDHEN and CDR2 SYDVKM. The CDR3 contains 14 residues. V was trimmed by 5 bases and J by 5 bases, leaving 15 bases between them.

V usage is TRBV4-2 and J usage is TRBJ2-7; 13 bases agree with TRBD2. The CDR3 consists of 19 residues. J was trimmed by 1 base and V by 0 bases; bases with no gene match: 9. Germline CDR1 and CDR2: LGHNA and YNFKEQ. CDR3 amino acids: CASSQEWGGTSGISYEQYF. CDR3 nucleotides: TGTGCCAGCAGCCAAGAATGGGGTGGGACTAGCGGGATTTCCTACGAGCAGTACTTC.

This clone was detected once. The rearrangement links TRBV5-1 to TRBJ2-5; D is unresolved. This CDR3 is built from 13 residues. Germline CDR1 and CDR2: SGHRS and YFSETQ. The V gene lost 3 bases and the J gene lost 5 bases, with 11 bases spanning the gap. As DNA, the CDR3 is TGCGCCAGCAGCTCCAATCCCCAGGAGACCCAGTACTTC. Its translation is CASSSNPQETQYF.

This chain connects TRBV27 to TRBJ1-1; weak D call: TRBD1 (5 bases). The CDR3 is 11 amino acids. V lost 7 bases to trimming and J lost 5 bases, with 8 bases between them. Germline V CDR1 and CDR2: MNHEY, SMNVEV (reference sequence). CDR3 amino acids: CASMRGTEAFF. In nucleotides, the CDR3 is TGTGCCAGCATGCGGGGGACTGAAGCTTTCTTT.

This chain connects TRBV14 to TRBJ1-2; D remains ambiguous. CDR3 size: 13 residues. Trimming pared 3 bases from V and 1 base from J, leaving 6 bases between. The germline V gene has CDR1 SGHDN and CDR2 FVKESK. CDR3 sequence (DNA): TGTGCCAGCAGCCACGGCCTTAACTATGGCTACACCTTC. This translates into CASSHGLNYGYTF.

The chain uses TRBV28 and TRBJ1-1; 7 bases match TRBD1. The length of the CDR3 is 13 residues. Germline V CDR1 and CDR2: MDHEN, SYDVKM. Losses at the gene ends were 8 bases for V and 7 bases for J; bases not matched to a gene: 10. The CDR3, as DNA: TGTGCCAGCCACGACAGGGAATACGGTGAAGCTTTCTTT. Protein: CASHDREYGEAFF.

In DNA form, the CDR3 reads TGTGCCAGCAGTTGGACAGGGAGGGAGACCCAGTACTTC. Protein product: CASSWTGRETQYF. The J gene is TRBJ2-5, the V gene TRBV27; 8 bases map to TRBD1. V gave up 4 bases and J gave up 5 bases; unmatched junction bases: 3. The CDR3 runs to 13 residues. Germline assignment: CDR1 MNHEY and CDR2 SMNVEV (reference sequence).

The rearrangement links TRBV7-9 to TRBJ2-1, with D perhaps matching TRBD2 (6 bases). The CDR3 has 16 residues. V lost 5 bases and J 4 bases, leaving 18 bases between the germline ends. In germline, CDR1 is SEHNR, CDR2 FQNEAQ (reference sequence). The CDR3 here is CASSLTLAVFYNEQFF. The CDR3 bases are TGTGCCAGCAGCCTCACACTAGCCGTTTTTTACAATGAGCAGTTCTTC. Combining the CDR3 with reference TRBV7-9 and TRBJ2-1 gives the whole variable domain DTGVSQNPRHKITKRGQNVTFRCDPISEHNRLYWYRQTLGQGPEFLTYFQNEAQLEKSRLLSDRFSAERPKGSFSTLEIQRTEQGDSAMYLCASSLTLAVFYNEQFFGPGTRLTVL.

The chain carries TRBV7-2 and TRBJ1-2; D call uncertain. The CDR3 contains 14 residues. The ends were cut back, 4 bases at V and 4 bases at J, with 13 bases in the middle. Germline V gene lookup returns CDR1 SGHTA and CDR2 FQGNSA. The CDR3 protein is CASSSPREGYGYTF. CDR3 coding DNA: TGTGCCAGCAGCTCACCGCGGGAGGGCTATGGCTACACCTTC.

This rearrangement joins TRBV5-4 to TRBJ1-1, with D possibly matching TRBD1 (5 bases). This CDR3 has 15 residues. Germline CDR1 is SGHNT and CDR2 is YYREEE (reference sequence). V was trimmed by 2 bases and J by 1 base, leaving 12 bases between them. In DNA, the CDR3 is TGTGCCAGCAGCTTAAAGGGACTAGGGAACACTGAAGCTTTCTTT. Translation gives CASSLKGLGNTEAFF.

The chain has TRBV28 and TRBJ1-5, with D perhaps matching TRBD1 (5 bases). Germline V CDR1 and CDR2: MDHEN, SYDVKM. The V and J ends lost 4 bases and 3 bases respectively, with 19 bases between them. The CDR3 consists of 17 residues. The CDR3 DNA reads as TGTGCCAGCAGTTCCGAAACAGGTTGGGAGCCCAATCAGCCCCAGCATTTT. Translating it yields CASSSETGWEPNQPQHF.

The rearrangement uses TRBV28 and TRBJ2-5; 8 nucleotides align to TRBD2. The ends lost 6 bases at V and 5 bases at J; junction bases unmatched: 8. The CDR3 spans 14 residues. Germline V lookup: CDR1 MDHEN, CDR2 SYDVKM. CDR3 DNA: TGTGCCAGCAGCGGATCGGGGGGGGTTGAGACCCAGTACTTC. Its protein product is CASSGSGGVETQYF.

The chain has TRBV28 and TRBJ2-3; the D gene is possibly TRBD1 (5 bases). The CDR3 has 15 residues. Germline assignment: CDR1 MDHEN and CDR2 SYDVKM. The V gene lost 2 bases and the J gene lost 2 bases, with 11 bases spanning the gap. CDR3 bases: TGTGCCAGCAGTTTAGGGGCAGGGCACACAGATACGCAGTATTTT. Encoded protein: CASSLGAGHTDTQYF.

On this clone itself: The same CDR3 arises from other DNA sequences in this sample as well. The chain couples TRBV28 to TRBJ2-7; 7 bases match TRBD1. V gave up 5 bases and J gave up 2 bases; unmatched junction bases: 3. Germline assignment: CDR1 MDHEN and CDR2 SYDVKM. There are 13 residues in the CDR3. CDR3 protein: CASSRDRAYEQYF. The CDR3, as DNA: TGTGCCAGCAGTCGTGACAGGGCCTACGAGCAGTACTTC.

The chain couples TRBV10-2 to TRBJ2-1; D is unclear. The CDR3 loop spans 13 amino acids. V was pared by 4 bases and J by 7 bases, with 11 bases between. Germline CDR1 WSHSY, CDR2 SAAADI. The CDR3 region has the DNA TGCGCCAGCAGTGGGCAGGTAGGGAATGAGCAGTTCTTC. Its protein is CASSGQVGNEQFF.

This sequence joins TRBV10-1 and TRBJ2-5; no reliable D call. Trimming shortened V by 3 bases and J by 2 bases, and 10 bases separated the two germline ends. The CDR3 extends over 14 amino acids. Germline V CDR1 and CDR2: WNHNN, SYGVQD (reference sequence). CDR3 region: CASSDRRLQETQYF. The DNA for the CDR3 is TGCGCCAGCAGTGATCGACGGTTACAAGAGACCCAGTACTTC.

The chain recombines TRBV12-5 with TRBJ2-7, with TRBD1 identical over 8 bases. The length of the CDR3 is 15 residues. V dropped 1 base and J dropped 1; count of bases not matched to a gene: 3. Germline lookup yields CDR1 LGHNT and CDR2 FRNRAP. CDR3 sequence reads: CASGLDRGFSYEQYF. CDR3 bases: TGTGCTAGTGGTTTGGACAGGGGGTTTTCCTACGAGCAGTACTTC.

This clone was found a few times. The chain is built from TRBV12-2 and TRBJ1-3. TRBV12-2 is an annotated pseudogene. This CDR3 is built from 16 residues. The CDR3 coding sequence is TGTGCAAGTCGCTTAGGTCCCGACCCACCTGGAAACACCATATATTTT. Translation gives CASRLGPDPPGNTIYF.

The rearrangement uses TRBV7-8 and TRBJ2-6; no reliable D call. The ends were cut back, 7 bases at V and 0 bases at J, with 16 bases in the middle. The CDR3 covers 17 residues. In germline, CDR1 is SGHVS, CDR2 FQNEAQ. The CDR3 DNA follows: TGTGCCAGCACGGTACCCACCGCCAGCTCTGGGGCCAACGTCCTGACTTTC. Its protein product is CASTVPTASSGANVLTF.

The chain recombines TRBV27 with TRBJ1-2; 7 bases align to TRBD1. V was clipped by 4 bases and J by 2 bases; unmatched bases: 7. The germline V gene has CDR1 MNHEY and CDR2 SMNVEV (reference sequence). The CDR3 is 15 amino acids. The CDR3 sequence is CASSSTRTGNYGYTF. The CDR3 bases are TGTGCCAGCAGTTCTACCCGGACAGGAAACTATGGCTACACCTTC.

This chain joins TRBV2 and TRBJ2-7; D may be TRBD2 (6 bases). From germline, CDR1 is SNHLY and CDR2 FYNNEI. The CDR3 spans 15 residues. V lost 2 bases to trimming and J lost 2 bases, with 13 bases between them. CDR3 nucleotides: TGTGCCAGCAGTGAACGCGCTAGCGCAACCTACGAGCAGTACTTC. This encodes CASSERASATYEQYF.

V usage is TRBV21-1 and J usage is TRBJ2-7; the D call TRBD2 from the table was never checked on the DNA. TRBV21-1 is described as a pseudogene. The CDR3 consists of 17 residues. The CDR3 bases are TGTGCCAGCAGCAAAGGCTGGGACGGGGGTCTTAAGGGTGAGCAGTACTTC. It yields the protein CASSKGWDGGLKGEQYF.

This chain connects TRBV25-1 to TRBJ2-2, with 9 nucleotides matching TRBD2. In germline, CDR1 is MGHDK, CDR2 SYGVNS. V was pared by 1 base and J by 5 bases, with 11 bases of the junction left unmatched. CDR3 length: 18 residues. CDR3 in amino acids: CASSELGSGRGMTGELFF. The CDR3 DNA reads TGTGCCAGCAGTGAATTAGGTAGCGGGAGAGGTATGACCGGGGAGCTGTTTTTT.

The V gene is TRBV4-2, the J gene TRBJ2-1, with D hard to call. Between the trimmed V and J ends, which lost 3 bases and 3 bases, there was a span of 12 bases. Germline V gene lookup returns CDR1 LGHNA and CDR2 YNFKEQ. This CDR3 contains 15 residues. CDR3 coding DNA: TGTGCCAGCAGCCAGGACCCTTTCAGCTACAATGAGCAGTTCTTC. Translated, it gives CASSQDPFSYNEQFF.

This chain links TRBV19 with TRBJ2-1, with TRBD2 identical over 8 bases. J was trimmed by 9 bases and V by 7 bases; bases with no gene match: 8. The CDR3 spans 13 residues. Germline CDR1 is LNHDA and CDR2 is SQIVND (reference sequence). CDR3 nucleotides: TGTGCCAGTACGCGCGGGAGGTACGGTGAGCAGTTCTTC. This gives the protein CASTRGRYGEQFF.